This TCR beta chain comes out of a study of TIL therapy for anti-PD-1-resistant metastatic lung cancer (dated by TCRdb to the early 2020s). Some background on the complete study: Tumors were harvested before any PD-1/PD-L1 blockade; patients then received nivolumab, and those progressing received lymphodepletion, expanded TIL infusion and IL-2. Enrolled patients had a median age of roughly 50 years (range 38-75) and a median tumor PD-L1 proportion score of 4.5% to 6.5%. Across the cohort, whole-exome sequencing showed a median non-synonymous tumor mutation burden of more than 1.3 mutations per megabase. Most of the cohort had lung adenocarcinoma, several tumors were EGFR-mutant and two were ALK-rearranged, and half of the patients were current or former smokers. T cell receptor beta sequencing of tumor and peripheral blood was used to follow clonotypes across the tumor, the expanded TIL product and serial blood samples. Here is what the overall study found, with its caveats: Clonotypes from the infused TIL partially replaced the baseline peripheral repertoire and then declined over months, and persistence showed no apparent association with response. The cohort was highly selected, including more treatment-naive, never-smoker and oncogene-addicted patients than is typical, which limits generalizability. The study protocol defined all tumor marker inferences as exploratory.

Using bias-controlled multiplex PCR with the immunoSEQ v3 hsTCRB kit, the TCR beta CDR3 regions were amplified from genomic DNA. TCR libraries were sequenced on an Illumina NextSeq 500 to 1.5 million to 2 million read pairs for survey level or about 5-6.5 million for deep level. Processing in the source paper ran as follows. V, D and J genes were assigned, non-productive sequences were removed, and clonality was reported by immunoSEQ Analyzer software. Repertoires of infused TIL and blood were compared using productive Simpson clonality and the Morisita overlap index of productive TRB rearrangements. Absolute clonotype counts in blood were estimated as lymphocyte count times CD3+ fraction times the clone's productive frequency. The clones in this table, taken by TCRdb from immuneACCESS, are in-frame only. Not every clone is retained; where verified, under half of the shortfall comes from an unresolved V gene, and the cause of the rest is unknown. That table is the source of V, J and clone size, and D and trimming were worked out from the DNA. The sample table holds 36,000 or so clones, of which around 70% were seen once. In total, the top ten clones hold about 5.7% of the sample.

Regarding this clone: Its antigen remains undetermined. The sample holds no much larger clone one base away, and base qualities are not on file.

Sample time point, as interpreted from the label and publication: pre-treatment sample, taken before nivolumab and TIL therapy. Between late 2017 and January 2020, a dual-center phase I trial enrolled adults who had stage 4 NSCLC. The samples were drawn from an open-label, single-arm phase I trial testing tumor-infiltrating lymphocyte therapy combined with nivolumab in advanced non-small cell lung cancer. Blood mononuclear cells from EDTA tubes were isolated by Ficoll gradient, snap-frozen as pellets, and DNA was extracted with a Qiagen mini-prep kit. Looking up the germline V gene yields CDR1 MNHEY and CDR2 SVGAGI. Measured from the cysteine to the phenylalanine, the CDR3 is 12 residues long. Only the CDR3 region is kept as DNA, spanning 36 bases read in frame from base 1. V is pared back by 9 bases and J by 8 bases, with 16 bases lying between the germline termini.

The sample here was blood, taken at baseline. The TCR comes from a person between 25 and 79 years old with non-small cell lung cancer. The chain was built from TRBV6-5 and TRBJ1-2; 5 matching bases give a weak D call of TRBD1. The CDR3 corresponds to CASLGTSGGYTF. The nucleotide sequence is TGTGCCAGTCTTGGGACGAGTGGGGGCTACACCTTC.